Below, 29 T cell receptor beta chains from the same sample are listed, as sequenced in a study of cytomegalovirus exposure and HLA in healthy donors. The repertoire was sequenced with immunoSEQ multiplex PCR; TCRdb's copy has only in-frame clones and lacks some. The table shows 260,000 or so clones, with around 90% occurring only once. Sequenced: PBMCs. Receptors originate from a woman aged 25 to 39 in good health and CMV-seronegative.

This clone was counted between two and nine times. The chain carries TRBV5-4 and TRBJ2-1; TRBD2 aligns across 8 bases. Trimming took 0 bases from V and 7 from J; bases not matched to a gene: 18. The CDR3 has 19 amino acids. Germline V gene lookup returns CDR1 SGHNT and CDR2 YYREEE (reference sequence). The CDR3 loop is CASSLADFRAGVSWNEQFF. CDR3 bases: TGTGCCAGCAGCTTGGCGGATTTTCGAGCGGGAGTGTCGTGGAATGAGCAGTTCTTC.

This chain links TRBV29-1 with TRBJ2-1, with 8 bases matching TRBD2. CDR1 is SQVTM, CDR2 ANQGSEA, per germline. V dropped 3 bases and J dropped 7; count of bases not matched to a gene: 8. CDR3 length equals 14 residues. CDR3 residues: CSVEAAGVGNEQFF. The DNA of the CDR3 is TGCAGCGTTGAGGCAGCGGGAGTGGGGAATGAGCAGTTCTTC.

This chain connects TRBV11-3 to TRBJ2-1; the match to TRBD2 covers 11 bases. The CDR3 is made up of 15 amino acids. V trimming: 5 bases; J trimming: 10 bases; junction bases outside the gene matches: 10. Germline V gene data show CDR1 as SGHNT and CDR2 as YENEEA. The CDR3 loop reads CASSPTSGERREQFF. The CDR3 DNA sequence: TGTGCCAGCAGCCCGACTAGCGGGGAGAGGCGGGAGCAGTTCTTC.

This clone was found a few times. CDR3 coding DNA: TGTGCCAGCATTCCGGGCGGGAGTGGCTCCTACGAGCAGTACTTC. Its translation is CASIPGGSGSYEQYF. The genes are TRBV28 and TRBJ2-7, with 7 bases identical to TRBD2. J gave up 0 bases and V 7 bases, and 9 bases lay outside the gene matches. The CDR3 has 15 residues. Germline CDR1 is MDHEN and CDR2 is SYDVKM.

V is TRBV5-6 and J is TRBJ2-5; TRBD2 agrees at 8 bases. CDR1 and CDR2 from the germline V gene are SGHDT and YYEEEE. The CDR3 covers 19 residues. Germline trimming cut 2 bases from V and 5 bases from J; bases unmatched to any gene: 20. The CDR3 sequence is CASSLIMRTEREIEETQYF. The CDR3 nucleotides read TGTGCCAGCAGCTTAATAATGCGGACTGAGCGGGAGATCGAGGAGACCCAGTACTTC.

The chain carries TRBV7-3 and TRBJ2-5, with 11 bases identical to TRBD1. This CDR3 is 14 amino acids long. Trimming removed 2 bases from V and 4 bases from J; junction bases left unmatched: 0. CDR1 and CDR2 from the germline V gene are SGHTA and FQGTGA. CDR3 sequence: CASSLGTGGETQYF. The CDR3 coding sequence is TGTGCCAGCAGCTTAGGGACAGGGGGAGAGACCCAGTACTTC.

The chain uses TRBV7-2 and TRBJ2-1, with 14 bases aligning to TRBD2. CDR1 is SGHTA, CDR2 FQGNSA, per germline. V shed 7 bases and J 8 bases; nucleotides not matched to a gene: 7. This CDR3 region has 15 residues. The CDR3 is CASTTTSGRAHEQFF. CDR3 sequence (DNA): TGTGCCAGCACCACGACTAGCGGGAGGGCCCATGAGCAGTTCTTC.

The chain is built from TRBV7-6 and TRBJ2-7; TRBD2 matches at 9 bases. The trim removed 3 bases at V and 1 base at J, leaving 7 bases unmatched. Germline V CDR1 and CDR2: SGHVS, FNYEAQ. The length of the CDR3 is 16 residues. DNA of the CDR3: TGTGCCAGCAGCTTGACCTTCGCGGGAGGGTCCTACGAGCAGTACTTC. It is translated as CASSLTFAGGSYEQYF.

This clone came up once. The chain employs TRBV7-2 and TRBJ2-1; unclear D gene. The germline V and J ends were trimmed by 2 bases and 0 bases, with 5 bases remaining between them. CDR3 length: 14 amino acids. Germline assignment: CDR1 SGHTA and CDR2 FQGNSA. The CDR3 nucleotides are TGTGCCAGCAGCTTATCCGGCTCCTACAATGAGCAGTTCTTC. As protein: CASSLSGSYNEQFF.

The chain recombines TRBV9 with TRBJ2-2, with 8 nucleotides matching TRBD1. The CDR3 is made up of 15 amino acids. In germline, CDR1 is SGDLS, CDR2 YYNGEE. Germline trimming cut 4 bases from V and 6 bases from J; bases unmatched to any gene: 8. The CDR3: CASSPRTGSAGELFF. The CDR3 DNA reads TGTGCCAGCAGCCCCCGGACAGGGTCGGCCGGGGAGCTGTTTTTT.

This chain's CDR3 is CASSQLLSGPEYSNQPQHF. For the CDR3, the DNA is TGTGCCAGCAGCCAATTGTTATCCGGTCCAGAATATAGCAATCAGCCCCAGCATTTT. The chain is built from TRBV4-2 and TRBJ1-5; D gene unclear. Per germline, CDR1 LGHNA and CDR2 YNFKEQ. V was shortened by 2 bases and J by 0 bases, with 20 bases between the two germline ends. The CDR3 is made up of 19 amino acids.

The rearrangement uses TRBV19 and TRBJ1-5; D not resolved. Germline assignment: CDR1 LNHDA and CDR2 SQIVND (reference sequence). The CDR3 consists of 15 residues. Trimming cost V 5 bases and J 2 bases, with 13 bases left between them. CDR3 DNA: TGTGCCAGTAGTGCAGCAGATGGCGGCAATCAGCCCCAGCATTTT. Translating it yields CASSAADGGNQPQHF. The full variable domain, with the rest looked up from reference TRBV19 and TRBJ1-5, is DGGITQSPKYLFRKEGQNVTLSCEQNLNHDAMYWYRQDPGQGLRLIYYSQIVNDFQKGDIAEGYSVSREKKESFPLTVTSAQKNPTAFYLCASSAADGGNQPQHFGDGTRLSIL.

V usage is TRBV13 and J usage is TRBJ1-2; a weak D match, TRBD1 (5 bases). Germline lookup yields CDR1 PRHDT and CDR2 FYEKMQ (reference sequence). V was clipped by 5 bases and J by 8 bases, with 12 bases between them. The CDR3 length is 12 residues. The CDR3 region has the DNA TGTGCCAGCAGCAAAGGGACTGCAGGCTACACCTTC. Translating it yields CASSKGTAGYTF.

This rearrangement joins TRBV27 to TRBJ1-2; possible D gene TRBD1, 5 bases. Trimming took 6 bases from V and 3 from J, leaving 11 bases between them. Germline-derived CDR1 and CDR2 are MNHEY and SMNVEV (reference sequence). CDR3 size: 13 residues. CDR3 bases: TGTGCCAGCAGAGGAGGGGCGGACTATGGCTACACCTTC. Its protein is CASRGGADYGYTF.

The CDR3 sequence is CASSFPRAYEQYF. CDR3 bases: TGTGCCAGCAGTTTTCCTCGGGCCTACGAGCAGTACTTC. The chain recombines TRBV28 with TRBJ2-7; D is ambiguous. The CDR3 covers 13 residues. The V and J ends lost 3 bases and 2 bases respectively, with 8 bases between them. Germline V gene data show CDR1 as MDHEN and CDR2 as SYDVKM.

The rearrangement links TRBV5-6 to TRBJ2-3; 8 bases agree with TRBD1. The CDR3 sequence is 14 residues long. Trimming cost V 4 bases and J 0 bases; bases outside gene matches: 1. In germline, CDR1 is SGHDT, CDR2 YYEEEE. CDR3 bases: TGTGCCAGCAGCGGACAGGGTAGCACAGATACGCAGTATTTT. This translates into CASSGQGSTDTQYF.

This chain links TRBV27 with TRBJ1-4; 7 bases align to TRBD1. V trimming: 5 bases; J trimming: 13 bases; junction bases outside the gene matches: 7. The CDR3 extends over 12 amino acids. Germline V lookup: CDR1 MNHEY, CDR2 SMNVEV (reference sequence). The chain's CDR3 is CASSPSGGILFF. CDR3 sequence (DNA): TGTGCCAGCAGTCCCTCAGGGGGTATACTGTTTTTT.

This clone showed up just once. This chain connects TRBV25-1 to TRBJ2-7, with TRBD2 matching over 15 bases. J gave up 3 bases and V 8 bases, and 2 bases lay outside the gene matches. Germline V gene lookup returns CDR1 MGHDK and CDR2 SYGVNS. The CDR3 runs to 14 residues. The CDR3 loop reads CASPGLAGGYEQYF. The CDR3 DNA reads TGTGCCAGCCCGGGACTAGCGGGAGGCTACGAGCAGTACTTC.

The chain uses TRBV5-6 and TRBJ1-3, with 8 nucleotides matching TRBD1. Germline V gene lookup returns CDR1 SGHDT and CDR2 YYEEEE. The CDR3 runs to 15 residues. The V gene end was trimmed by 3 bases and the J gene end by 0 bases; junction bases not matched to a gene: 2. CDR3 protein: CASSYGQGSGNTIYF. The DNA for the CDR3 is TGTGCCAGCAGCTACGGACAGGGCTCTGGAAACACCATATATTTT.

Comment on this clone: Additional DNA sequences in this sample encode the identical CDR3. The chain uses TRBV5-6 and TRBJ2-2; no firm D call. This CDR3 comprises 13 residues. Germline V gene data show CDR1 as SGHDT and CDR2 as YYEEEE. V dropped 2 bases and J dropped 5 bases, with 7 bases sitting between them. CDR3 protein: CASSFGRTGELFF. The DNA for the CDR3 is TGTGCCAGCAGCTTCGGTAGGACCGGGGAGCTGTTTTTT. Based on the CDR3 plus reference TRBV5-6 and TRBJ2-2, the full variable domain is DAGVTQSPTHLIKTRGQQVTLRCSPKSGHDTVSWYQQALGQGPQFIFQYYEEEERQRGNFPDRFSGHQFPNYSSELNVNALLLGDSALYLCASSFGRTGELFFGEGSRLTVL.

The rearrangement links TRBV11-2 to TRBJ2-1; 11 bases map to TRBD2. The CDR3 has 15 amino acids. The V and J ends lost 2 bases and 6 bases, in that order; junction bases with no gene match: 3. From germline, CDR1 is SGHAT and CDR2 FQNNGV. DNA of the CDR3: TGTGCCAGCAGCTTACGGACTAGCGGGTTCAATGAGCAGTTCTTC. Protein sequence: CASSLRTSGFNEQFF.

V is TRBV4-3 and J is TRBJ2-7; possibly TRBD1 for D (5 bases). The CDR3 has 14 residues. V shed 2 bases and J shed 3 bases, with 11 bases lying between them. Per the germline V gene, CDR1 is LGHNA and CDR2 is YSLEER. The CDR3 DNA sequence: TGCGCCAGCAGCCAACAAGGGGCCGGCTACGAGCAGTACTTC. Translated: CASSQQGAGYEQYF.

The rearrangement links TRBV27 to TRBJ2-7; 10 bases line up with TRBD1. With V trimmed by 6 bases and J by 8 bases, 10 bases remained unmatched. CDR3 length equals 14 residues. The germline V gene encodes CDR1 MNHEY and CDR2 SMNVEV (reference sequence). The CDR3 loop reads CASRAGDRGLQQYF. CDR3 coding DNA: TGTGCCAGCAGGGCGGGGGACAGGGGTTTGCAGCAGTACTTC.

The gene calls are TRBV2 and TRBJ2-1; TRBD2 might be the D (6 bases). The CDR3 is made up of 14 amino acids. Germline lookup yields CDR1 SNHLY and CDR2 FYNNEI. V lost 3 bases, J lost 7 bases, and 13 bases lay in between. The CDR3 reads CASSDKDYLNEQFF. DNA for the CDR3: TGTGCCAGCAGTGACAAGGACTATTTGAATGAGCAGTTCTTC. Based on the CDR3 plus reference TRBV2 and TRBJ2-1, the full variable domain is EPEVTQTPSHQVTQMGQEVILRCVPISNHLYFYWYRQILGQKVEFLVSFYNNEISEKSEIFDDQFSVERPDGSNFTLKIRSTKLEDSAMYFCASSDKDYLNEQFFGPGTRLTVL.

There are a few counts of this clone. The chain carries TRBV7-8 and TRBJ1-2, with D hard to call. Germline CDR1 reads SGHVS; CDR2 reads FQNEAQ. Trimming removed 5 bases at V and 4 bases at J, with 20 bases between. This CDR3 contains 16 residues. The CDR3: CASSPNPGTSVYGYTF. Here the CDR3 DNA reads TGTGCCAGCAGCCCTAACCCCGGAACCTCTGTCTATGGCTACACCTTC.

The chain employs TRBV6-1 and TRBJ2-1; D is undetermined. Germline V CDR1 and CDR2: MNHNS, SASEGT. The germline V and J ends were trimmed by 7 bases and 6 bases, with 4 bases remaining between them. This CDR3 region has 10 residues. CDR3 DNA sequence: TGTGCCAGCAAAGTCAATGAGCAGTTCTTC. Encoded protein: CASKVNEQFF.

The J gene is TRBJ2-7, the V gene TRBV7-9, with 7 bases aligning to TRBD2. The ends lost 0 bases at V and 5 bases at J; junction bases unmatched: 7. Germline values: CDR1 SEHNR, CDR2 FQNEAQ (reference sequence). CDR3 length equals 15 residues. The CDR3 spells CASSLASGGRDEQYF. The CDR3 DNA reads TGTGCCAGCAGCTTAGCGTCTGGCGGGAGAGACGAGCAGTACTTC.

V and J are TRBV11-3 and TRBJ1-1, with D unclear. V was clipped by 2 bases and J by 8 bases, with 12 bases between them. This CDR3 has 13 amino acids. Germline CDR1 and CDR2: SGHNT and YENEEA. The CDR3 DNA reads as TGTGCCAGCAGCTTACACGCGGCCCAAGAAGCTTTCTTT. Protein: CASSLHAAQEAFF.

The chain combines TRBV11-2 with TRBJ1-1, with D unclear. Trimming removed 1 base from V and 1 base from J, with 7 bases in between. The CDR3 extends over 14 amino acids. Germline V gene sequence: CDR1 SGHAT, CDR2 FQNNGV. CDR3 coding DNA: TGTGCCAGCAGCTTAGGAAAGGGGAACACTGAAGCTTTCTTT. Its protein product is CASSLGKGNTEAFF.